This TCR beta chain was sequenced in a study of PD-L1 blockade in urothelial cancer. Background on the study: Patients, treated from 2014 onward, received atezolizumab 1,200 mg intravenously every 3 weeks.

Method: immunoSEQ multiplex PCR; TCRdb's copy keeps in-frame clones and lacks some. The sample records some 22,000 clones, roughly 90% being singletons. The sample was PBMCs, taken around atezolizumab (anti-PD-L1) treatment. This clonotype originated in a woman aged 60-75 years with urothelial cancer.

CDR3 in amino acids: CASSSPGLGMPGEQYF. The CDR3 nucleotides read TGTGCCAGCAGCTCCCCGGGACTAGGAATGCCGGGCGAGCAGTACTTC. J is TRBJ2-7 and V is TRBV28; 8 bases map to TRBD2. The CDR3 is 16 amino acids. Germline trimming cut 6 bases from V and 6 bases from J; bases unmatched to any gene: 16. Per germline, CDR1 MDHEN and CDR2 SYDVKM.